These 27 T cell receptor beta chains were all obtained from the same sample, sequenced in a study of read filtering for tumor transcriptome and immune sequencing. This library used around 400 ng RNA and molecular barcoded adaptors spanning alpha/delta and beta/gamma chains. TCRdb independently ran MiXCR on the reads; one entry per CDR3 protein. The sample holds about 46,000 distinct CDR3 sequences, approximately 19% seen once. The source material was a population of CD138-negative cells sorted from bone marrow. The receptors were gathered from a donor aged 40 or older with multiple myeloma.

This clonotype has at least ten counts. The rearrangement uses TRBV29-1 and TRBJ2-2; D is unresolved. CDR1 is SQVTM, CDR2 ANQGSEA, per germline. This CDR3 is 13 amino acids long. The V and J ends lost 0 bases and 5 bases respectively, with 7 bases between them. For the CDR3, the DNA is TGCAGCGTTGAAGATAAGAGGACCGGGGAGCTGTTTTTT. Its translation is CSVEDKRTGELFF.

The chain has TRBV20-1 and TRBJ1-2; D is possibly TRBD1 (5 bases). Trimming pared 0 bases from V and 6 bases from J, leaving 11 bases between. Germline CDR1 is DFQATT and CDR2 is SNEGSKA (reference sequence). The length of the CDR3 is 13 residues. The CDR3 protein is CSARDPGMDGYTF. As DNA, the CDR3 is TGCAGTGCTAGAGATCCAGGGATGGATGGCTACACCTTC.

The table lists this clonotype with many counts. The V gene is TRBV5-1, the J gene TRBJ2-5, with 12 bases aligning to TRBD2. The CDR3 covers 17 residues. Unmatched junction bases numbered 6, after V lost 3 bases and J lost 0 bases. Per germline, CDR1 SGHRS and CDR2 YFSETQ. The CDR3 spells CASSSGLAGPYQETQYF. The CDR3 region has the DNA TGCGCCAGCAGCTCGGGACTAGCGGGTCCTTACCAAGAGACCCAGTACTTC.

This clonotype was seen many times. J is TRBJ2-7 and V is TRBV5-1; maybe TRBD2 (6 bases). Germline V gene data show CDR1 as SGHRS and CDR2 as YFSETQ. The CDR3 runs to 12 residues. V lost 5 bases and J 3 bases, leaving 9 bases between the germline ends. The CDR3 reads CASSPGVYEQYF. As DNA, the CDR3 is TGCGCCAGCAGTCCGGGGGTCTACGAGCAGTACTTC.

This clonotype was counted a few times. A much bigger clone sits one base away, suggesting this may be a read error. The genes are TRBV7-9 and TRBJ2-3; D gene uncertain. Per the germline V gene, CDR1 is SEHNR and CDR2 is FQNEAQ (reference sequence). The CDR3 consists of 14 residues. CDR3 amino acids: CSSSYGSLSDTQYF. CDR3 nucleotides: TGTTCCAGCAGCTACGGCAGCCTTTCCGATACGCAGTATTTT. The full variable domain, its missing parts supplied by reference TRBV7-9 and TRBJ2-3, is DTGVSQNPRHKITKRGQNVTFRCDPISEHNRLYWYRQTLGQGPEFLTYFQNEAQLEKSRLLSDRFSAERPKGSFSTLEIQRTEQGDSAMYLCSSSYGSLSDTQYFGPGTRLTVL.

Note on this clonotype: A much bigger clone sits one base away, suggesting this may be a read error. The V and J genes are TRBV7-9 and TRBJ1-1; 9 positions match TRBD1. Trimming at V came to 9 bases and at J to 5 bases, leaving 4 bases not matched to a gene. This CDR3 is built from 12 residues. Germline assignment: CDR1 SEHNR and CDR2 FQNEAQ (reference sequence). The CDR3 reads CASTGGGTEAFF. The CDR3 bases are TGTGCCAGTACAGGGGGCGGAACTGAAGCTTTCTTT.

On this clonotype itself: Mismatch with germline at one junction end may stem from a read error. This sequence joins TRBV20-1 and TRBJ2-1; weak D call: TRBD1 (6 bases). Germline CDR1 and CDR2: DFQATT and SNEGSKA (reference sequence). The CDR3 totals 14 residues. CDR3 sequence reads: CSARGPDAYNEHFF. CDR3 nucleotides: TGCAGTGCCAGGGGTCCAGACGCTTACAATGAGCATTTCTTC.

Regarding this clonotype: A much larger clone is a single base away; this may be a read error. This chain uses TRBV6-5 with TRBJ1-1; 9 bases agree with TRBD1. The germline gives CDR1 MNHEY, CDR2 SVGAGI. J was trimmed by 6 bases and V by 2 bases; bases with no gene match: 7. The CDR3 covers 15 residues. The DNA of the CDR3 is TGTGCCAGCAGTTACGGGACAGGGCCCAACTCTGAAGCTTTCTTT. Translated: CASSYGTGPNSEAFF.

There are many counts of this clonotype. The chain combines TRBV20-1 with TRBJ2-5, with 9 bases identical to TRBD2. The V gene's germline CDR1 is DFQATT and CDR2 SNEGSKA (reference sequence). This CDR3 is 16 amino acids long. With 5 bases clipped from V and 4 bases from J, the junction kept 14 bases outside the gene matches. CDR3 nucleotide sequence: TGCAGTGCTCGCCCCCACCTGGCGGGAGGGGGAGAGACCCAGTACTTC. Protein sequence: CSARPHLAGGGETQYF.

Many counts were recorded for this clonotype. V gene TRBV20-1 combines with J gene TRBJ1-2; TRBD1 agrees at 7 bases. Per the germline V gene, CDR1 is DFQATT and CDR2 is SNEGSKA (reference sequence). The junction had 10 bases not matched to a gene; V was cut back by 3 bases and J by 6 bases. The CDR3 is 14 residues long. DNA of the CDR3: TGCAGTGCTAGTTTGGCAGCTAGGGGGCATGGCTACACCTTC. It encodes CSASLAARGHGYTF.

The table lists this clonotype with many counts. V is TRBV12-3 or TRBV12-4 and J is TRBJ2-1; 9 bases match TRBD1. There are 16 residues in the CDR3. With V trimmed by 4 bases and J by 8 bases, 12 bases remained unmatched. The CDR3 bases are TGTGCCAGCAGTTCGGGGACAGGGAAAGCTTCAGATGAGCAGTTCTTC. This sequence encodes CASSSGTGKASDEQFF.

This clonotype has a count of ten or more. The chain couples TRBV28 to TRBJ2-1, with no clear D. Germline CDR1 and CDR2: MDHEN and SYDVKM. This CDR3 contains 14 residues. The ends were cut back, 7 bases at V and 7 bases at J, with 17 bases in the middle. CDR3 in amino acids: CASKIGSTVNEQFF. The CDR3, as DNA: TGTGCCAGCAAAATAGGGTCTACTGTAAATGAGCAGTTCTTC.

About this clonotype itself: With a far larger clone one base away, a read error is the likely cause. The chain uses TRBV6-1 and TRBJ1-1; tentative D call: TRBD1 (6 bases). Trimming removed 5 bases from V and 0 bases from J, with 22 bases in between. CDR3 length: 18 residues. CDR1 MNHNS and CDR2 SASEGT come from the germline V gene. CDR3 in amino acids: CASSYLGTQGKLNTEAFF. Written as DNA, the CDR3 is TGTGCCAGCAGTTATTTGGGGACACAGGGAAAGTTGAACACTGAAGCTTTCTTT.

This clonotype appeared many times. This sequence joins TRBV7-9 and TRBJ2-4; either TRBD1 or TRBD2 may supply D (5 bases each). V dropped 4 bases and J dropped 5 bases, with 15 bases sitting between them. The CDR3 is 15 amino acids. The V gene's germline CDR1 is SEHNR and CDR2 FQNEAQ (reference sequence). The CDR3 DNA reads as TGTGCCAGCAGCTCGGGACCCTCTATCCAAAACATTCAGTACTTC. It encodes CASSSGPSIQNIQYF. Drawing the rest from reference TRBV7-9 and TRBJ2-4, the complete variable domain is DTGVSQNPRHKITKRGQNVTFRCDPISEHNRLYWYRQTLGQGPEFLTYFQNEAQLEKSRLLSDRFSAERPKGSFSTLEIQRTEQGDSAMYLCASSSGPSIQNIQYFGAGTRLSVL.

This clonotype was detected ten times or more. The chain links TRBV6-1 to TRBJ2-5; D remains unclear. This CDR3 is 13 amino acids long. Deletions cut 7 bases from V and 2 bases from J, with 11 bases between. Germline-derived CDR1 and CDR2 are MNHNS and SASEGT. CDR3: CASNPLQQETQYF. For the CDR3, the DNA is TGTGCCAGCAACCCTCTGCAGCAAGAGACCCAGTACTTC.

The chain carries TRBV4-2 and TRBJ2-5, with D possibly being TRBD2 (6 bases). V gave up 4 bases and J gave up 5 bases, with 14 bases separating them. Per the germline V gene, CDR1 is LGHNA and CDR2 is YNFKEQ. This CDR3 is 14 amino acids long. The CDR3 loop reads CASSRLREMETQYF. DNA of the CDR3: TGTGCCAGCAGCCGTTTGCGGGAAATGGAGACCCAGTACTTC.

This clonotype was recorded at least ten times. V is TRBV7-3 and J is TRBJ2-2; D is unresolved. This CDR3 contains 14 residues. V gave up 3 bases and J gave up 7 bases, with 12 bases separating them. CDR1 SGHTA and CDR2 FQGTGA come from the germline V gene. Here the CDR3 reads CASSLETLDGELFF. In nucleotides, the CDR3 is TGTGCCAGCAGCTTGGAGACTCTTGACGGGGAGCTGTTTTTT. The full variable domain, with the rest looked up from reference TRBV7-3 and TRBJ2-2, is GAGVSQTPSNKVTEKGKYVELRCDPISGHTALYWYRQSLGQGPEFLIYFQGTGAADDSGLPNDRFFAVRPEGSVSTLKIQRTERGDSAVYLCASSLETLDGELFFGEGSRLTVL.

The J gene is TRBJ2-1, the V gene TRBV7-2; D possibly corresponds to TRBD2 (7 bases). The CDR3 extends over 15 amino acids. The V end lost 1 base, the J end lost 5 bases, and 12 bases lay between the germline ends. Germline CDR1 SGHTA, CDR2 FQGNSA. The DNA of the CDR3 is TGTGCCAGCAGCTTAGAGCGGGACACGAACAATGAGCAGTTCTTC. Translating it yields CASSLERDTNNEQFF.

This clonotype was detected many times. The V gene is TRBV18, the J gene TRBJ1-1; possibly TRBD1 for D (5 bases). Germline assignment: CDR1 KGHSH and CDR2 LQKENI. The CDR3 loop spans 14 amino acids. V dropped 3 bases and J dropped 1 base, with 9 bases sitting between them. The CDR3, as DNA: TGTGCCAGCTCACCCCGGGGGAGGAACACTGAAGCTTTCTTT. Residues: CASSPRGRNTEAFF.

In its sample, this clonotype was seen a few times. The chain is built from TRBV7-2 and TRBJ2-1; D perhaps matches TRBD2 (7 bases). The CDR3 runs 13 residues. The V gene's germline CDR1 is SGHTA and CDR2 FQGNSA. V was shortened by 5 bases and J by 12 bases, with 17 bases between the two germline ends. The CDR3 sequence is CASSPPRGARQFF. The CDR3 bases are TGTGCCAGCAGCCCCCCCCGGGGGGCTAGGCAGTTCTTC.

The chain links TRBV20-1 to TRBJ1-4, with unresolved D. V was cut by 3 bases and J by 2 bases, with 10 bases left in between. The CDR3 sequence is 14 residues long. The V gene's germline CDR1 is DFQATT and CDR2 SNEGSKA (reference sequence). CDR3 in DNA: TGCAGTGCTAGCGAAGTGGGGACTAATGAAAAACTGTTTTTT. It codes for CSASEVGTNEKLFF.

This clonotype was observed at least ten times. V is TRBV20-1 and J is TRBJ2-3; D call uncertain. Trimming stripped 1 base from V and 5 bases from J, with 10 bases between. This CDR3 has 13 residues. Per germline, CDR1 DFQATT and CDR2 SNEGSKA (reference sequence). CDR3 region: CSARVGVEDTQYF. CDR3 DNA: TGCAGTGCTAGAGTGGGTGTTGAAGATACGCAGTATTTT.

This rearrangement joins TRBV27 to TRBJ1-5, with no clear D. This CDR3 region has 13 residues. Germline CDR1 reads MNHEY; CDR2 reads SMNVEV (reference sequence). Trimming cost V 3 bases and J 4 bases, with 7 bases left between them. CDR3: CASSFVGNQPQHF. For the CDR3, the DNA is TGTGCCAGCAGTTTCGTCGGGAATCAGCCCCAGCATTTT.

There are many counts of this clonotype. The gene calls are TRBV7-9 and TRBJ2-7; D ambiguous. Deletions cut 5 bases from V and 0 bases from J, with 2 bases between. The CDR3 totals 11 residues. The germline CDR1 and CDR2 sequences are SEHNR and FQNEAQ (reference sequence). CDR3 amino acids: CASSNSYEQYF. The DNA of the CDR3 is TGTGCCAGCAGCAACTCCTACGAGCAGTACTTC.

To note about this clonotype: No conserved phenylalanine or tryptophan ends this CDR3, so it is likely a read error. CDR3 nucleotide sequence: TGTGCCAGCAGCCAAGGGCAGGGAGTTCGTGAGCAGTTCCTC. It encodes CASSQGQGVREQFL. V is TRBV3-1 and J is TRBJ2-1; D is possibly TRBD1 or TRBD2 (5 bases each). Germline V gives CDR1 LGHDT, CDR2 YNNKEL (reference sequence). The V and J ends lost 1 base and 9 bases respectively, with 13 bases between them. This CDR3 is 14 amino acids long.

This clonotype was observed at least ten times. V and J are TRBV29-1 and TRBJ2-1; 9 nucleotides match TRBD2. Germline CDR1 and CDR2: SQVTM and ANQGSEA. CDR3 size: 13 residues. V lost 5 bases, J lost 7 bases, and 6 bases stayed unmatched. The CDR3 DNA reads TGCAGCGTTACCCGTACTAGCGGGAATGAGCAGTTCTTC. Translated: CSVTRTSGNEQFF.

There are many counts of this clonotype. The rearrangement joins TRBV7-2 to TRBJ1-6; TRBD1 might be the D (6 bases). Trimming removed 6 bases at V and 5 bases at J, with 17 bases between. This CDR3 contains 16 residues. CDR1 and CDR2 (germline): SGHTA, FQGNSA. CDR3 loop: CASSPGLGHHNSPLHF. The CDR3 nucleotides read TGTGCCAGCAGTCCTGGGCTGGGACATCATAATTCACCCCTCCACTTT. The entire variable domain, with the rest obtained from reference TRBV7-2 and TRBJ1-6, is as follows: GAGVSQSPSNKVTEKGKDVELRCDPISGHTALYWYRQSLGQGLEFLIYFQGNSAPDKSGLPSDRFSAERTGGSVSTLTIQRTQQEDSAVYLCASSPGLGHHNSPLHFGNGTRLTVT.